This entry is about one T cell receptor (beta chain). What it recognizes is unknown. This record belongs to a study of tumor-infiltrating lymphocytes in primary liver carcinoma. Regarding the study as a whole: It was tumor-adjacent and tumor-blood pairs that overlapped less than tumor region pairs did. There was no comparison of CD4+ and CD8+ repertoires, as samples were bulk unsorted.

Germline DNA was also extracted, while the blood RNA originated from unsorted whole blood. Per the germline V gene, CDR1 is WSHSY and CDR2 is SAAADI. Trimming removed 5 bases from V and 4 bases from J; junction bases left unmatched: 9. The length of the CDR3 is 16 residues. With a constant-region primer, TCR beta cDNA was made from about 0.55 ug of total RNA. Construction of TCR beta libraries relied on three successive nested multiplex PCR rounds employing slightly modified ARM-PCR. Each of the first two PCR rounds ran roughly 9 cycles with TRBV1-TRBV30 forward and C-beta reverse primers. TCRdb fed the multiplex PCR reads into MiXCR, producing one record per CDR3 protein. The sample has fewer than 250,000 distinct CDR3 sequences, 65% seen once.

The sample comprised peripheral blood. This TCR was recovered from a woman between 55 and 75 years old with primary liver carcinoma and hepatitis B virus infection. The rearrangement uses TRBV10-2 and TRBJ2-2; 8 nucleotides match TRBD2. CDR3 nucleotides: TGCGCCAGCAGTTCCCGACTAGCGCAGAGCACCGGGGAGCTGTTTTTT. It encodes CASSSRLAQSTGELFF.